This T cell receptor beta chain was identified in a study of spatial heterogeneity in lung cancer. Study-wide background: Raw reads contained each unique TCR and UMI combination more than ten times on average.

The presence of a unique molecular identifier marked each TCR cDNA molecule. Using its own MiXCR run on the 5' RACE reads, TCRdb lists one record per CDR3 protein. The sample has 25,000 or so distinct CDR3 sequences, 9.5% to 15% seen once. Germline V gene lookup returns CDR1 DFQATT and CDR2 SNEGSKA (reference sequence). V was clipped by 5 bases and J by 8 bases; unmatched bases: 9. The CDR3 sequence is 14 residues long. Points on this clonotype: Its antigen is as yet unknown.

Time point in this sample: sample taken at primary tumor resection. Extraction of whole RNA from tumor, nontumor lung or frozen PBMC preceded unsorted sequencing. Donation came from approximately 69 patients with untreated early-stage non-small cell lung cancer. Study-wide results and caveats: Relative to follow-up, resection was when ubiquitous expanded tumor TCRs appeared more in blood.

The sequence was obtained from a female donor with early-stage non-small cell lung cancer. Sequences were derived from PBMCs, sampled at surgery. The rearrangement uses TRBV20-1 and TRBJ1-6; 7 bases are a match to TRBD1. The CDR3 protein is CSASPTGSYSPLHF. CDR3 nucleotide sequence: TGCAGTGCTTCCCCGACAGGGAGTTATTCACCCCTCCACTTT.